The clone carrying this T cell receptor (beta chain) was detected a few times. The antigen is unknown. This CDR3 is 14 amino acids long. Germline V gene sequence: CDR1 DFQATT, CDR2 SNEGSKA (reference sequence). Trimming pared 1 base from V and 5 bases from J, leaving 15 bases between. MiXCR, run by TCRdb on the reads, gives a single entry per CDR3 protein. Of 350,000 to 450,000 distinct CDR3 sequences listed, 15% to 20% were seen once; the top ten hold 7.5% to 9%. The data are from a study of T cell repertoires in cytomegalovirus infection. Study-wide results and caveats: The study found HLA-C-restricted CMV-specific TCR beta clonotypes dominating the ex vivo response.

The TCR was taken from a human donor in good health (CMV status not recorded). Some clones in this sample may be carry-over from other donors' samples. The J gene is TRBJ2-7, the V gene TRBV20-1; D may be TRBD2 (6 bases). The sample was PBMCs. CDR3 loop: CSARGAGTPDEQYF. CDR3 coding DNA: TGCAGTGCTAGAGGGGCCGGGACTCCAGACGAGCAGTACTTC.